In this sample, the clone carrying this T cell receptor beta chain turned up many times. The antigen is not known. This specimen comes from a study of T cells after posttransplantation cyclophosphamide. Overall study results and limits: Donor CD8+ memory clones often dominated recipient blood repertoires at later times. TRB clonality was highly associated with recipient CMV seropositivity and reactivation. Blood and skin or GI T cell repertoires showed limited TRB overlap.

Germline-derived CDR1 and CDR2 are SGHRS and YFSETQ. This CDR3 has 14 amino acids. V shed 0 bases and J shed 0 bases, with 7 bases lying between them. The assay was immunoSEQ multiplex PCR, and TCRdb's table has in-frame clones only and misses some. Listed for the sample are approximately 35,000 clones, none seen a single time. The related graft donor's blood sample was taken on the day of bone marrow donation. This TCR derives from a girl under 18 in good health, CMV-negative, and a related stem cell transplant donor. The specimen was PBMCs. V is TRBV5-1 and J is TRBJ2-7; the D is unclear. The CDR3 here is CASSLDYASYEQYF. The CDR3 DNA is TGCGCCAGCAGCTTGGACTACGCCTCCTACGAGCAGTACTTC.